This is a list of T cell receptor beta chains from one sample in a study of Ad26.COV2.S vaccination and SARS-CoV-2 variants. Sequenced by immunoSEQ multiplex PCR; TCRdb stores in-frame clones only, minus some. Among roughly 92,000 clones listed, roughly 84% were seen once. This sample comprised peripheral blood, obtained after recovery from COVID-19. These TCRs come from a human donor who had recovered from COVID-19. CDR3s include the opening cysteine and the closing phenylalanine or tryptophan. D genes are given only for firm matches. Rows may omit the clone size; those that give it use once, few, many or a size class.

v_gene	abundance	d_gene	j_gene	CDR3nt	CDR3aa
TRBV5-6	medium-sized	.	TRBJ2-7	TGTGCCAGCAGCCGGACTGACCTGTCCTACGAGCAGTACTTC	CASSRTDLSYEQYF
TRBV7-3	once	.	TRBJ2-1	TGTGCCAGCAGCTTAAGGCCTTCCAGCAATGAGCAGTTCTTC	CASSLRPSSNEQFF
TRBV5-1	.	.	TRBJ1-5	TGCGCCAGCAGCTTGGACGGTATCAATCAGCCCCAGCATTTT	CASSLDGINQPQHF
TRBV28	.	.	TRBJ1-5	TGTGCCAGCAGCCCCGGACCCCCAACACGTCAGCCCCAGCATTTT	CASSPGPPTRQPQHF
TRBV7-9	.	.	TRBJ1-1	TGTGCCAGCAGCTTAGGCCTTGGCACTGAAGCTTTCTTT	CASSLGLGTEAFF
TRBV7-9	.	.	TRBJ2-2	TGTGCCAGCAGCTTTCACCTAGCTGGTACCGGGGAGCTGTTTTTT	CASSFHLAGTGELFF
TRBV7-2	.	.	TRBJ1-2	TGTGCCAGCTCCCTTAGCGCTGGATACTATGGCTACACCTTC	CASSLSAGYYGYTF
TRBV19	.	TRBD1	TRBJ1-1	TGTGCCAGTAGTACCCGGACAGGTGCTGAAGCTTTCTTT	CASSTRTGAEAFF
TRBV28	.	TRBD1	TRBJ1-5	TGTGCCAGCAGTTTAGGACAGGACAATCAGCCCCAGCATTTT	CASSLGQDNQPQHF
TRBV28	.	.	TRBJ2-7	TGTGCCAGCAGTTCACACGGGTACGAGCAGTACTTC	CASSSHGYEQYF
TRBV29-1	few	TRBD1	TRBJ2-4	TGCAGCGTTGACGGGACAGGGCTTGACATTCAGTACTTC	CSVDGTGLDIQYF
TRBV5-6	.	.	TRBJ1-1	TGTGCCAGCAGCGAAGACAGGAACACTGAAGCTTTCTTT	CASSEDRNTEAFF
TRBV24-1	.	.	TRBJ2-3	TGTGCCACCAGTAGGGGGGAGGTGGTCGATACGCAGTATTTT	CATSRGEVVDTQYF
TRBV6-6	.	TRBD2	TRBJ2-1	TGTGCCAGCAGCTCGGGCCCGACTAGCGGGAGGGGTTTTTCCTACAATGAGCAGTTCTTC	CASSSGPTSGRGFSYNEQFF
TRBV28	once	.	TRBJ1-1	TGTGCCAGCAGTGTCGGGAGGGGCCCGGTCACTGAAGCTTTCTTT	CASSVGRGPVTEAFF
TRBV12-5	.	.	TRBJ1-2	TGTGCTAGTGGTTTCGTACCGGGCTCTGCCGGCTACACCTTC	CASGFVPGSAGYTF
TRBV5-6	.	.	TRBJ1-4	TGTGCCAGCAGCGCCCTAACAGCAACTAATGAAAAACTGTTTTTT	CASSALTATNEKLFF
TRBV11-2	.	.	TRBJ2-1	TGTGCCAGCAGCTCCAGGCCCTACAATGAGCAGTTCTTC	CASSSRPYNEQFF
TRBV6-1	.	.	TRBJ1-2	TGTGCCAGCAGTGAAAATGGCGGCTACACCTTC	CASSENGGYTF
TRBV10-3	.	.	TRBJ1-1	TGTGCCATCAGTCCTGAACCGAACACTGAAGCTTTCTTT	CAISPEPNTEAFF
TRBV19	.	.	TRBJ2-7	TGTGCCAGTAGTATAGAAGTGGGGAGGAACGAGCAGTACTTC	CASSIEVGRNEQYF
TRBV28	.	.	TRBJ1-1	TGTGCCAGCAGTTTTGTTAGGGGAGGAGAAGCTTTCTTT	CASSFVRGGEAFF
TRBV9	.	TRBD1	TRBJ2-7	TGTGCCAGCAGCGTAGCTACAGGGGGCTACGAGCAGTACTTC	CASSVATGGYEQYF
TRBV14	many	.	TRBJ1-1	TGTGCCAGCAGCCGTTGGGGGGGCAGGAACACTGAAGCTTTCTTT	CASSRWGGRNTEAFF
TRBV9	.	.	TRBJ2-1	TGTGCCAGCAGCGTATCACGGGGGAACTACAATGAGCAGTTCTTC	CASSVSRGNYNEQFF
TRBV28	once	.	TRBJ1-2	TGTGCCAGCAGAACCCAGGACAGAACTAACTATGGCTACACCTTC	CASRTQDRTNYGYTF
TRBV5-4	few	TRBD2	TRBJ2-1	TGTGCCAGCAGGTCCGGGACTAGCGGGAGATATGAGCAGTTCTTC	CASRSGTSGRYEQFF
TRBV28	.	TRBD1	TRBJ2-7	TGTGCCAGCAGTTTACCTCCGGACAGGGCATCCTACGAGCAGTACTTC	CASSLPPDRASYEQYF
TRBV25-1	.	.	TRBJ1-1	TGTGCCAGCAGCTACGGAGGAATCACTGAAGCTTTCTTT	CASSYGGITEAFF
TRBV20-1	.	.	TRBJ1-2	TGCAGTGCTAGAGATCCAGGGTACACCTTC	CSARDPGYTF
TRBV19	.	.	TRBJ1-1	TGTGCCAGTAGTATGAAGGGGGACACTGAAGCTTTCTTT	CASSMKGDTEAFF
TRBV5-1	.	.	TRBJ2-5	TGCGCCAGCAGCTTGGAGGGACGGGACGAGACCCAGTACTTC	CASSLEGRDETQYF
TRBV28	.	TRBD1	TRBJ2-1	TGTGCCAGTTCCCGTGTTCCGGGGTCAGGGGGCAATGAGCAGTTCTTC	CASSRVPGSGGNEQFF
TRBV5-4	.	.	TRBJ2-7	TGTGCCAGCAGCTTCCGGGGCTACGAGCAGTACTTC	CASSFRGYEQYF
TRBV20-1	.	.	TRBJ2-2	TGCAGTGCTAGTATAATTACTAGCAGGAACACCGGGGAGCTGTTTTTT	CSASIITSRNTGELFF
TRBV20-1	.	TRBD1	TRBJ2-5	TGCAGTGCTAGTAGGCGAGACAGGGGGGACCAAGAGACCCAGTACTTC	CSASRRDRGDQETQYF
TRBV5-1	.	TRBD1	TRBJ2-7	TGCGCCAGCAGCTTGGCCGGCACAGGGGGCGGCGAGCAGTACTTC	CASSLAGTGGGEQYF
TRBV4-3	.	.	TRBJ1-1	TGCGCCAGCAGCCAAGGAGTTGGGGGGTGGAACACTGAAGCTTTCTTT	CASSQGVGGWNTEAFF
TRBV7-9	.	.	TRBJ2-7	TGTGCCAGCAGCAAATCAGGACCGAAATATGAGCAGTACTTC	CASSKSGPKYEQYF
TRBV11-2	.	.	TRBJ2-5	TGTGCCAGCACCCCGCTGAGGGGCCAAGAGACCCAGTACTTC	CASTPLRGQETQYF
TRBV18	once	TRBD1	TRBJ2-3	TGTGCCAGCTCACCAATACAGGGGAGCACAGATACGCAGTATTTT	CASSPIQGSTDTQYF
TRBV9	.	.	TRBJ1-2	TGTGCCAGCAGCGTAGGTTCCGGGGGCGAGGGCTATGGCTACACCTTC	CASSVGSGGEGYGYTF
TRBV19	.	.	TRBJ1-3	TGTGCCAGTAGGGTGGGCGTCTCTGGAAACACCATATATTTT	CASRVGVSGNTIYF
TRBV25-1	.	.	TRBJ1-2	TGTGCCAGCAGCCCTTGGGGTTTGGATGGCTACACCTTC	CASSPWGLDGYTF
TRBV7-9	.	TRBD1	TRBJ1-6	TGTGCCAGCGGTAACCAAAGGGACAGGGTGGAATCACCCCTCCACTTT	CASGNQRDRVESPLHF
TRBV19	.	.	TRBJ1-1	TGTGCCAGCCTTCTCGGGGGCTTACCGAACACTGAAGCTTTCTTT	CASLLGGLPNTEAFF